Sequencing of this T cell receptor beta chain was carried out in a study of cytomegalovirus exposure and HLA in healthy donors. Primers: 60 Vbeta forward and 13 Jbeta reverse. TCRdb keeps only in-frame clones here, not all; method: immunoSEQ multiplex PCR. The sample yields about 76,000 clones, about 66% seen once. Germline V gene sequence: CDR1 LNHDA, CDR2 SQIVND (reference sequence). Trimming cost V 3 bases and J 1 base, with 15 bases left between them. The CDR3 totals 17 residues. The rearrangement links TRBV19 to TRBJ2-2; D is uncertain. This TCR derives from a man between 60 and 75 years old in good health and CMV-seropositive. The sequenced sample consisted of PBMCs. CDR3 nucleotide sequence: TGTGCCAGTAGTATCGGTCTCTCGGGTCGGAACACCGGGGAGCTGTTTTTT. As protein: CASSIGLSGRNTGELFF.